These T cell receptor beta chains were read from a single sample in a study of T cell repertoires in cytomegalovirus infection. No cognate antigen is known for these TCRs. TCRdb passed the reads through MiXCR, listing each CDR3 protein once. The repertoire holds around 360,000 distinct CDR3 sequences, about a third seen once, with roughly 12% in the top ten. Sequenced here: cultured PBMCs, sampled from culture after CMV antigen stimulation. These receptors came from a human donor in good health (CMV status not recorded). Some clones in this sample may be carry-over from other donors' samples. Each CDR3 is given with its conserved first and last residue. The order of the fields is J gene, clone size, V gene, D gene, CDR3 length, CDR3 protein, CDR3 DNA. The D gene is left open where the match is weak. Clone size is stated in some rows and not others, as once, few, many or a class when expanded.

>TRBJ2-1|NA|TRBV19|NA|14
CASRDGNSYNEQFF
TGTGCCAGTAGGGACGGAAACTCCTACAATGAGCAGTTCTTC
>TRBJ2-5|NA|TRBV20-1|TRBD1|13
CSAQRQGRETQYF
TGCAGTGCACAAAGACAGGGTAGGGAGACCCAGTACTTC
>TRBJ1-2|few|TRBV4-1|NA|14
CASSRSRFDYGYTF
TGCGCCAGCAGCCGATCGAGGTTTGACTATGGCTACACCTTC
>TRBJ1-6|NA|TRBV5-4|TRBD1|14
CASSPGQGGSLLHF
TGTGCCAGCAGCCCGGGACAGGGGGGATCGCTCCTCCACTTT
>TRBJ1-1|NA|TRBV29-1|TRBD1|14
CSVPRGGSGTEAFF
TGCAGCGTTCCCAGGGGGGGGTCCGGCACTGAAGCTTTCTTT
>TRBJ1-1|many|TRBV2|NA|14
CASSAQAMNTEAFF
TGTGCCAGCAGTGCACAGGCGATGAACACTGAAGCTTTCTTT
>TRBJ2-2|NA|TRBV5-1|TRBD2|16
CASSGRSGIFTGELFF
TGCGCCAGCAGTGGGCGTAGCGGGATATTCACCGGGGAGCTGTTTTTT
>TRBJ2-1|NA|TRBV24-1|TRBD2|15
CATGSLAGVVYEQFF
TGTGCCACCGGGAGTCTAGCGGGAGTAGTCTATGAGCAGTTCTTC
>TRBJ2-1|once|TRBV28|NA|18
CASSPPFTGPSSYNEQFF
TGTGCCAGCAGCCCCCCGTTTACAGGGCCCAGCTCCTACAATGAGCAGTTCTTC
>TRBJ2-7|few|TRBV7-2|NA|14
CASSGGARIYEQYF
TGTGCCAGCAGCGGGGGGGCCCGAATCTACGAGCAGTACTTC
>TRBJ1-5|many|TRBV10-3|TRBD1|16
CAISRDRAYSNQPQHF
TGTGCCATCAGCCGGGACAGGGCTTATAGCAATCAGCCCCAGCATTTT
>TRBJ1-1|medium-sized|TRBV7-2|NA|13
CASSLTTNTEAFF
TGTGCCAGCAGCCTCACAACCAACACTGAAGCTTTCTTT
>TRBJ2-1|NA|TRBV4-3|TRBD2|17
CASSQDPGLAGVNEQFF
TGCGCCAGCAGCCAAGATCCAGGACTAGCGGGAGTCAATGAGCAGTTCTTC
>TRBJ2-5|NA|TRBV7-6|NA|16
CASSLRAGLVQETQYF
TGTGCCAGCAGCTTAAGGGCGGGGCTCGTCCAAGAGACCCAGTACTTC
>TRBJ2-1|once|TRBV15|TRBD2|14
CATRTSGSRNEQFF
TGTGCCACCCGAACTAGCGGGAGTCGGAATGAGCAGTTCTTC
>TRBJ1-5|few|TRBV7-2|NA|13
CASSLDVSQPQHF
TGTGCCAGCAGCTTAGATGTCTCACAGCCCCAGCATTTT
>TRBJ1-2|NA|TRBV4-3|NA|16
CASSQDSAAGYYGYTF
TGCGCCAGCAGCCAAGATAGCGCAGCGGGCTACTATGGCTACACCTTC
>TRBJ2-5|many|TRBV7-6|TRBD2|18
CASSRDRRLAGGPETQYF
TGTGCCAGCAGCCGAGACAGGAGACTAGCGGGAGGGCCGGAGACCCAGTACTTC
>TRBJ2-5|many|TRBV6-1|TRBD2|16
CASSEAPLASDETQYF
TGTGCCAGCAGTGAAGCCCCACTAGCGAGTGACGAGACCCAGTACTTC
>TRBJ2-1|NA|TRBV7-8|TRBD2|20
CASSLAGTGIAGGHHNEQFF
TGTGCCAGCAGCTTAGCTGGGACAGGAATAGCGGGAGGGCACCACAATGAGCAGTTCTTC
>TRBJ1-2|few|TRBV28|NA|13
CASSLWTGSGYTF
TGTGCCAGCAGTTTATGGACGGGAAGTGGCTACACCTTC
>TRBJ2-7|NA|TRBV19|NA|13
CASSISGNYEQYF
TGTGCCAGTAGTATATCGGGGAACTACGAGCAGTACTTC
>TRBJ2-3|NA|TRBV30|NA|12
CAWSVSLTRQYF
TGTGCCTGGAGTGTGAGTTTGACTCGACAGTATTTT
>TRBJ1-1|few|TRBV4-1|NA|16
CASSQPGTFSNTEAFF
TGCGCCAGCAGCCAACCTGGGACATTTTCCAACACTGAAGCTTTCTTT
>TRBJ1-5|NA|TRBV4-1|NA|14
CASSLWTDDQPQHF
TGCGCCAGCAGCCTTTGGACAGATGATCAGCCCCAGCATTTT
>TRBJ1-2|NA|TRBV18|TRBD1|13
CASSPGQIYGYTF
TGTGCCAGCTCACCGGGACAGATCTATGGCTACACCTTC
>TRBJ1-3|few|TRBV5-4|NA|16
CASSLGPESSGNTIYF
TGTGCCAGCAGCTTGGGACCTGAATCGTCTGGAAACACCATATATTTT
>TRBJ1-1|NA|TRBV6-2/TRBV6-3|NA|14
CASSYLALNTEAFF
TGTGCCAGCAGTTACCTTGCCTTGAACACTGAAGCTTTCTTT
>TRBJ2-1|once|TRBV28|NA|16
CASSSPREKFWNEQFF
TGTGCCAGCAGTTCCCCTCGGGAGAAGTTTTGGAATGAGCAGTTCTTC
>TRBJ2-5|few|TRBV7-6|NA|14
CASSQRQGEETQYF
TGTGCCAGCAGCCAACGCCAGGGAGAAGAGACCCAGTACTTC
>TRBJ2-1|few|TRBV7-2|TRBD2|14
CASAPGLIYNEQFF
TGTGCCAGCGCCCCGGGACTAATATACAATGAGCAGTTCTTC
>TRBJ2-7|NA|TRBV6-2/TRBV6-3|TRBD2|12
CASTSGYYEQYF
TGTGCCAGCACTAGCGGCTACTACGAGCAGTACTTC
>TRBJ2-1|NA|TRBV6-6|NA|15
CASSYLPGEVDEQFF
TGTGCCAGCAGTTACTTACCGGGGGAGGTGGATGAGCAGTTCTTC
>TRBJ2-5|many|TRBV10-3|NA|17
CAISESAGLVNQETQYF
TGTGCCATCAGTGAGTCGGCAGGCCTAGTAAATCAAGAGACCCAGTACTTC
>TRBJ1-5|NA|TRBV5-1|NA|14
CASSLEGGGQPQHF
TGCGCCAGCAGCTTGGAAGGGGGTGGGCAGCCCCAGCATTTT
>TRBJ2-1|NA|TRBV19|NA|14
CASRVVLSAWEQFF
TGTGCCAGTAGGGTAGTCCTATCCGCTTGGGAGCAGTTCTTC
>TRBJ1-2|few|TRBV28|NA|15
CASSPVTAWDYGYTF
TGTGCCAGCAGTCCTGTGACAGCGTGGGACTATGGCTACACCTTC
>TRBJ2-2|few|TRBV28|NA|16
CASSLMGIRNTGELFF
TGTGCCAGCAGTTTAATGGGTATTCGTAACACCGGGGAGCTGTTTTTT
>TRBJ2-7|NA|TRBV2|NA|15
CASSVAGRITYEQYF
TGTGCCAGCAGTGTTGCCGGGAGAATCACCTACGAGCAGTACTTC
>TRBJ1-1|NA|TRBV6-2/TRBV6-3|NA|13
CASSLDSSTEAFF
TGTGCCAGCAGTCTCGACAGCAGCACTGAAGCTTTCTTT
>TRBJ1-1|NA|TRBV7-6|TRBD1|13
CALEQGINTEAFF
TGTGCCTTGGAACAGGGGATCAACACTGAAGCTTTCTTT
>TRBJ2-1|few|TRBV6-5|TRBD2|17
CASSRGTSGWTYNEQFF
TGTGCCAGCAGTAGAGGGACTAGCGGTTGGACTTACAATGAGCAGTTCTTC
>TRBJ2-1|few|TRBV7-2|TRBD2|16
CASSPGLVSGRNEQFF
TGTGCCAGCAGCCCGGGGCTGGTTAGCGGGAGAAATGAGCAGTTCTTC
>TRBJ2-2|few|TRBV19|NA|15
CASSRSPGDTGELFF
TGTGCCAGTAGTAGGAGCCCGGGGGACACCGGGGAGCTGTTTTTT
>TRBJ2-5|few|TRBV15|NA|15
CATSLSVGSGETQYF
TGTGCCACCAGCCTTAGCGTGGGGAGTGGGGAGACCCAGTACTTC
>TRBJ1-5|NA|TRBV18|NA|15
CASSPTTGQNQPQHF
TGTGCCAGCTCACCCACTACAGGGCAGAATCAGCCCCAGCATTTT
>TRBJ2-1|few|TRBV28|NA|13
CASSRTGFNEQFF
TGTGCCAGCAGCCGCACAGGGTTCAATGAGCAGTTCTTC
>TRBJ1-1|many|TRBV7-8|NA|17
CASSLARQYRDNTEAFF
TGTGCCAGCAGCTTAGCGAGGCAGTATAGGGATAACACTGAAGCTTTCTTT
>TRBJ1-6|many|TRBV12-3/TRBV12-4|NA|15
CASSYRLGAGSPLHF
TGTGCCAGCAGTTACCGGTTAGGGGCCGGCTCACCCCTCCACTTT
>TRBJ2-5|few|TRBV4-2|NA|14
CASSQDSRQETQYF
TGTGCCAGCAGCCAAGATAGTAGGCAGGAGACCCAGTACTTC
>TRBJ2-5|NA|TRBV19|TRBD2|14
CASSTPGLQETQYF
TGTGCCAGTAGCACGCCGGGACTACAAGAGACCCAGTACTTC
>TRBJ2-1|NA|TRBV12-3/TRBV12-4|NA|14
CASSRGDYSDEQFF
TGTGCCAGCAGCCGCGGTGATTATTCTGATGAGCAGTTCTTC
>TRBJ2-1|once|TRBV20-1|NA|14
CSARAIYSYNEQFF
TGCAGTGCTAGAGCCATTTACTCCTACAATGAGCAGTTCTTC
>TRBJ2-7|NA|TRBV7-2|NA|14
CASSLAVRGAEQYF
TGTGCCAGCAGCTTAGCGGTTCGCGGTGCCGAGCAGTACTTC
>TRBJ2-1|NA|TRBV7-7|TRBD2|21
CASSLTPHRLAGTPSYNEQFF
TGTGCCAGCAGCTTAACCCCCCACCGACTAGCGGGAACCCCATCCTACAATGAGCAGTTCTTC